A single sample is the source of the 23 T cell receptor beta chains below, sequenced in a study of blood T cells in healthy people across ages. Using a J-beta primer mix together with a sample-barcoded 5' primer, a second PCR was run for roughly 6 to 11 cycles. TCRdb reanalysed the 5' RACE reads using MiXCR and keeps one entry per CDR3 protein. Counted here are 1.5 million to 2 million distinct CDR3 sequences, under 30% occurring once; the ten biggest clones make up roughly 8%. Sequenced material: blood. The receptors originated from a woman in her twenties or thirties in good health.

The sample holds a few counts of this clonotype. This chain uses TRBV5-6 with TRBJ2-5, with TRBD2 matching over 12 bases. V shed 2 bases, J shed 4 bases, and the junction held 9 bases outside the gene matches. This CDR3 is built from 17 residues. Germline CDR1 is SGHDT and CDR2 is YYEEEE. CDR3 protein: CASSFDGLAGGRETQYF. The CDR3 DNA reads as TGTGCCAGCAGCTTCGACGGTCTAGCGGGGGGGCGAGAGACCCAGTACTTC. Using reference TRBV5-6 and TRBJ2-5 for the parts outside the CDR3, the full variable domain is DAGVTQSPTHLIKTRGQQVTLRCSPKSGHDTVSWYQQALGQGPQFIFQYYEEEERQRGNFPDRFSGHQFPNYSSELNVNALLLGDSALYLCASSFDGLAGGRETQYFGPGTRLLVL.

Only a few counts were recorded for this clonotype. The chain is built from TRBV28 and TRBJ1-5; TRBD1 matches 11 bases. Unmatched junction bases numbered 4, after V lost 3 bases and J lost 6 bases. The CDR3 covers 15 residues. Per germline, CDR1 MDHEN and CDR2 SYDVKM. CDR3 in DNA: TGTGCCAGCAGTTTTCGGACAGGGGGCGGTCAGCCCCAGCATTTT. Translation: CASSFRTGGGQPQHF.

This clonotype was counted only a few times. V usage is TRBV3-1 and J usage is TRBJ2-5; D gene unclear. This CDR3 is 14 amino acids long. V dropped 0 bases and J dropped 5 bases, with 10 bases sitting between them. CDR1 LGHDT and CDR2 YNNKEL come from the germline V gene (reference sequence). The CDR3 protein is CASSQDSLRETQYF. The DNA for the CDR3 is TGTGCCAGCAGCCAAGATTCACTGCGGGAGACCCAGTACTTC.

This clonotype was counted at least ten times. The rearrangement links TRBV11-2 to TRBJ2-5; D possibly matches TRBD1 or TRBD2 (5 bases each). The CDR3 has 12 residues. Deletions cut 5 bases from V and 7 bases from J, with 11 bases between. Germline CDR1 and CDR2: SGHAT and FQNNGV. CDR3 residues: CASSRAGGTQYF. Here the CDR3 DNA reads TGTGCCAGCAGCCGGGCTGGGGGGACCCAGTACTTC.

This clonotype appeared many times. V usage is TRBV6-6 and J usage is TRBJ1-4, with D perhaps TRBD1 (5 bases). The germline V gene encodes CDR1 MNHNY and CDR2 SVGAGI (reference sequence). V was trimmed by 5 bases and J by 5 bases, leaving 9 bases between them. This CDR3 is built from 13 residues. The CDR3 nucleotides read TGTGCCAGCAGTAGGGACGGGAATGAAAAACTGTTTTTT. Translation: CASSRDGNEKLFF.

The chain employs TRBV11-1 and TRBJ1-5; D not resolved. The CDR3 sequence is 10 residues long. Trimming shortened V by 8 bases and J by 6 bases, and 5 bases separated the two germline ends. CDR1 and CDR2 from the germline V gene are SGHAT and FQDESV (reference sequence). CDR3 amino acids: CASPAQPQHF. The CDR3 DNA reads TGTGCCAGCCCAGCTCAGCCCCAGCATTTT.

This clonotype showed up just a few times. The CDR3 DNA sequence: TGTGCCAGCAGCTTGGCCGTATCGGAGAATTCACCCCTCCACTTT. Translated, it gives CASSLAVSENSPLHF. The V gene is TRBV5-5, the J gene TRBJ1-6; D gene ambiguous. From germline, CDR1 is SGHKS and CDR2 YYEKEE (reference sequence). This CDR3 is built from 15 residues. V was cut by 0 bases and J by 7 bases, with 11 bases left in between.

The genes are TRBV7-9 and TRBJ1-1; unclear D gene. This CDR3 comprises 13 residues. The V gene lost 1 base and the J gene lost 6 bases, with 9 bases spanning the gap. CDR1 is SEHNR and CDR2 is FQNEAQ in the germline V gene (reference sequence). The CDR3 DNA reads as TGTGCCAGCAGCTTAGACGTAGGGCCTGAAGCTTTCTTT. This translates into CASSLDVGPEAFF.

This clonotype was seen more than once but under ten times. The V call is TRBV27, the J call TRBJ1-2, with a weak D call TRBD1 (5 bases). This CDR3 has 16 residues. Trimming removed 0 bases at V and 1 base at J, with 12 bases between. Germline lookup yields CDR1 MNHEY and CDR2 SMNVEV (reference sequence). The CDR3 sequence: CASSLSRDGDNYGYTF. In DNA form, the CDR3 reads TGTGCCAGCAGTTTATCCCGGGACGGAGATAACTATGGCTACACCTTC.

This clonotype was recorded at least ten times. This chain links TRBV20-1 with TRBJ2-5, with no clear D. This CDR3 has 14 residues. V was trimmed by 0 bases and J by 1 base, leaving 9 bases between them. In germline, CDR1 is DFQATT, CDR2 SNEGSKA (reference sequence). This chain's CDR3 is CSARDPTPQETQYF. In DNA form, the CDR3 reads TGCAGTGCTAGAGATCCGACGCCCCAAGAGACCCAGTACTTC.

This clonotype has more than one count but fewer than ten. This rearrangement joins TRBV29-1 to TRBJ2-1; 8 positions match TRBD1. The V segment lost 2 bases and the J segment 5 bases; nucleotides outside the gene matches: 8. There are 15 residues in the CDR3. CDR1 and CDR2 from the germline V gene are SQVTM and ANQGSEA. CDR3 DNA sequence: TGCAGCGTTGAACCAACCGGGACAGGTAACAATGAGCAGTTCTTC. This codes for CSVEPTGTGNNEQFF.

The J gene is TRBJ2-7, the V gene TRBV12-5, with TRBD1 matching over 10 bases. The CDR3 runs to 17 residues. V trimming: 6 bases; J trimming: 7 bases; junction bases outside the gene matches: 18. Germline loops: CDR1 LGHNT, CDR2 FRNRAP. CDR3 DNA: TGTGCTAGTGGCTCTCTTCCGGGACAGGGGCACTACAATGAGCAGTACTTC. Protein product: CASGSLPGQGHYNEQYF. The entire variable domain, with the rest obtained from reference TRBV12-5 and TRBJ2-7, is as follows: DARVTQTPRHKVTEMGQEVTMRCQPILGHNTVFWYRQTMMQGLELLAYFRNRAPLDDSGMPKDRFSAEMPDATLATLKIQPSEPRDSAVYFCASGSLPGQGHYNEQYFGPGTRLTVT.

Comment on this clonotype: At one end the junction does not follow the germline gene, possibly because of a read error. This chain links TRBV5-1 with TRBJ2-5, with 10 bases matching TRBD2. Per germline, CDR1 SGHRS and CDR2 YFSETQ. The CDR3 extends over 16 amino acids. CDR3 sequence: CASSLGSGGSRETQYF. For the CDR3, the DNA is TGTGCCAGCAGCCTAGGTAGCGGGGGGTCCCGAGAGACCCAGTACTTC. Full variable domain (outside the CDR3, taken from reference TRBV5-1 and TRBJ2-5): KAGVTQTPRYLIKTRGQQVTLSCSPISGHRSVSWYQQTPGQGLQFLFEYFSETQRNKGNFPGRFSGRQFSNSRSEMNVSTLELGDSALYLCASSLGSGGSRETQYFGPGTRLLVL.

At least ten counts were recorded for this clonotype. The gene calls are TRBV5-1 and TRBJ2-4, with TRBD2 as a possible D gene (7 bases). The V end lost 0 bases, the J end lost 8 bases, and 9 bases lay between the germline ends. Germline V gives CDR1 SGHRS, CDR2 YFSETQ. CDR3 length: 13 amino acids. CDR3 residues: CASSLEGGDIQYF. CDR3 in DNA: TGCGCCAGCAGCTTGGAGGGGGGGGACATTCAGTACTTC.

In regard to this clonotype: At one end, the junction sequence differs from germline, possibly due to a read error. The rearrangement joins TRBV7-2 to TRBJ2-6; 10 bases line up with TRBD2. This CDR3 has 18 amino acids. Germline CDR1 reads SGHTA; CDR2 reads FQGNSA. This chain's CDR3 is CASSLVGLADSGANVRTF. In DNA, the CDR3 is TGTGCCAGCAGCTTAGTAGGACTAGCGGACTCTGGGGCCAACGTCCGGACTTTC.

This clonotype was seen repeatedly, ten times or more. V is TRBV7-9 and J is TRBJ2-7; TRBD1 agrees at 9 bases. This CDR3 region has 14 residues. Germline CDR1 and CDR2: SEHNR and FQNEAQ (reference sequence). V lost 3 bases to trimming and J lost 3 bases; unmatched junction nucleotides: 3. CDR3 DNA: TGTGCCAGCAGCTTCGGGACAGGGTTCTACGAGCAGTACTTC. This sequence encodes CASSFGTGFYEQYF. Looking up the rest from reference TRBV7-9 and TRBJ2-7 gives the full variable domain: DTGVSQNPRHKITKRGQNVTFRCDPISEHNRLYWYRQTLGQGPEFLTYFQNEAQLEKSRLLSDRFSAERPKGSFSTLEIQRTEQGDSAMYLCASSFGTGFYEQYFGPGTRLTVT.

The CDR3, as DNA: TGCGCCAGCAGCCCAAGAGTGACTAGCGCGCTCGGGGAGCTGTTTTTT. It translates to CASSPRVTSALGELFF. The chain is built from TRBV4-1 and TRBJ2-2; 8 nucleotides match TRBD2. The germline V gene encodes CDR1 MGHRA and CDR2 YSYEKL. V shed 4 bases, J shed 7 bases, and the junction held 11 bases outside the gene matches. This CDR3 has 16 amino acids.

In DNA form, the CDR3 reads TGTGCCAGCTCACCACCCACCGGGGATTGGGGTGGGGTCAATATCTACGAGCAGTACTTC. Residues: CASSPPTGDWGGVNIYEQYF. The chain carries TRBV18 and TRBJ2-5, with D possibly matching TRBD2 (5 bases). The assigned J gene may be wrong: the sequence end matches TRBJ2-7 better. This CDR3 is 20 amino acids long. From germline, CDR1 is KGHSH and CDR2 LQKENI.

This clonotype was recorded a few times. The CDR3 DNA reads TGTGCCAGCAGCCGAACCGGGCCGTCTACGAAGCAGTACTTC. It yields the protein CASSRTGPSTKQYF. J is TRBJ2-7 and V is TRBV3-1; D is uncertain. The CDR3 consists of 14 residues. The germline V and J ends were trimmed by 4 bases and 8 bases, with 18 bases remaining between them. Germline loops: CDR1 LGHDT, CDR2 YNNKEL (reference sequence).

This clonotype occurred a few times. V usage is TRBV3-1 and J usage is TRBJ2-6; tentatively, D is TRBD1 (7 bases). Looked up from germline, CDR1 is LGHDT and CDR2 is YNNKEL (reference sequence). The CDR3 spans 14 residues. Trimming took off 8 bases at V and 2 bases at J, with 10 bases between the two ends. For the CDR3, the DNA is TGTGCCAGCGCGGGGACAGCTGGGGCCAACGTCCTGACTTTC. Amino acid sequence: CASAGTAGANVLTF.

This clonotype has a count of ten or more. This sequence joins TRBV27 and TRBJ2-3; D is undetermined. Germline values: CDR1 MNHEY, CDR2 SMNVEV (reference sequence). CDR3 length: 13 amino acids. V was shortened by 6 bases and J by 0 bases, with 7 bases between the two germline ends. The CDR3 DNA reads as TGTGCCAGCAGGCCCCCTAGCACAGATACGCAGTATTTT. Translating it yields CASRPPSTDTQYF.

This clonotype was recorded a few times. The chain employs TRBV12-3 or TRBV12-4 and TRBJ1-1; the match to TRBD1 covers 10 bases. The CDR3 contains 15 residues. The trim removed 6 bases at V and 5 bases at J, leaving 9 bases unmatched. This CDR3 is CASRLRTGGETEAFF. Here the CDR3 DNA reads TGTGCCAGCAGATTAAGGACAGGGGGAGAGACTGAAGCTTTCTTT.

This clonotype was observed a few times. The chain uses TRBV5-1 and TRBJ2-1; 14 bases fit TRBD2. V lost 4 bases, J lost 6 bases, and 3 bases stayed unmatched. The CDR3 runs to 15 residues. Germline V gives CDR1 SGHRS, CDR2 YFSETQ. CDR3 protein: CASSRGLAGANEQFF. DNA of the CDR3: TGCGCCAGCAGCCGGGGACTAGCGGGGGCCAATGAGCAGTTCTTC.